One and the same sample provided the 30 T cell receptor beta chains below, sequenced in a study of control samples from healthy donors and cancer patients. Profiling relied on immunoSEQ multiplex PCR, and the TCRdb table lists in-frame clones only, not all of them. The profile shows about 170,000 clones, 91% of them singletons. The specimen was blood. These receptors were collected from a woman aged 25 to 39 in good health.

The chain recombines TRBV6-5 with TRBJ2-5; 7 nucleotides align to TRBD1. V was pared by 6 bases and J by 1 base, with 2 bases of the junction left unmatched. This CDR3 is 13 amino acids long. Germline V gene data show CDR1 as MNHEY and CDR2 as SVGAGI. The CDR3 sequence: CASRRTGQETQYF. CDR3 in DNA: TGTGCCAGCAGGAGGACAGGCCAAGAGACCCAGTACTTC.

This rearrangement joins TRBV4-2 to TRBJ1-1; D is unresolved. The CDR3 spans 14 residues. V shed 0 bases and J shed 0 bases, with 5 bases lying between them. Germline CDR1 reads LGHNA; CDR2 reads YNFKEQ. The DNA for the CDR3 is TGTGCCAGCAGCCAAGAGCGGCTGAACACTGAAGCTTTCTTT. It encodes CASSQERLNTEAFF.

V gene TRBV6-5 combines with J gene TRBJ2-7; 7 nucleotides align to TRBD1. The CDR3 is 12 amino acids. Germline V gives CDR1 MNHEY, CDR2 SVGAGI. The J segment lost 5 bases and the V segment lost 5 bases, leaving 3 bases of the junction unmatched. The CDR3 here is CASSRQGNEQYF. The CDR3 DNA reads TGTGCCAGCAGTCGACAGGGCAACGAGCAGTACTTC.

The DNA of the CDR3 is TGTGCCAGCAGCCAGTTCGGGACAGGGGGCCAAGAGACCCAGTACTTC. Translation: CASSQFGTGGQETQYF. This chain joins TRBV14 and TRBJ2-5, with 11 bases fitting TRBD1. The CDR3 length is 16 residues. Germline V lookup: CDR1 SGHDN, CDR2 FVKESK. The V segment lost 3 bases and the J segment 1 base; nucleotides outside the gene matches: 4.

The chain carries TRBV4-1 and TRBJ2-5; 9 bases fit TRBD2. J was trimmed by 0 bases and V by 0 bases; bases with no gene match: 2. The germline CDR1 and CDR2 sequences are MGHRA and YSYEKL. The CDR3 is made up of 16 amino acids. The CDR3 protein is CASSQDLAGYQETQYF. The CDR3 region has the DNA TGCGCCAGCAGCCAAGATCTAGCGGGGTACCAAGAGACCCAGTACTTC.

V gene TRBV24-1 combines with J gene TRBJ2-1; 11 bases are shared with TRBD2. The CDR3 runs to 17 residues. J was trimmed by 8 bases and V by 3 bases; bases with no gene match: 11. Germline V CDR1 and CDR2: KGHDR, SFDVKD. The CDR3 spells CATSDIGTSGSFDEQFF. CDR3 in DNA: TGTGCCACCAGTGATATTGGTACTAGCGGGAGTTTTGATGAGCAGTTCTTC.

The genes are TRBV4-1 and TRBJ1-5; D uncertain. V was trimmed by 1 base and J by 6 bases, leaving 13 bases between them. CDR3 length equals 15 residues. Germline CDR1 MGHRA, CDR2 YSYEKL. This chain's CDR3 is CASSQGRAEGQPQHF. The CDR3 DNA sequence: TGCGCCAGCAGCCAAGGGAGGGCTGAGGGTCAGCCCCAGCATTTT.

The chain joins TRBV10-3 to TRBJ1-2; no clear D. This CDR3 has 14 amino acids. CDR1 ENHRY and CDR2 SYGVKD come from the germline V gene. V lost 3 bases to trimming and J lost 0 bases, with 8 bases between them. As DNA, the CDR3 is TGTGCCATCAGTGAATCGTCCACTAACTATGGCTACACCTTC. Protein product: CAISESSTNYGYTF.

The gene calls are TRBV27 and TRBJ2-7, with 10 positions matching TRBD2. The junction had 5 bases not matched to a gene; V was cut back by 4 bases and J by 2 bases. There are 15 residues in the CDR3. CDR1 MNHEY and CDR2 SMNVEV come from the germline V gene (reference sequence). CDR3 residues: CASSSPSGSPYEQYF. Written as DNA, the CDR3 is TGTGCCAGCAGTTCACCTAGCGGGAGTCCCTACGAGCAGTACTTC.

This sequence joins TRBV27 and TRBJ2-3, with no clear D. Germline CDR1 and CDR2: MNHEY and SMNVEV (reference sequence). CDR3 length: 13 residues. Between the trimmed V and J ends, which lost 2 bases and 3 bases, there was a span of 6 bases. DNA for the CDR3: TGTGCCAGCAGTTTACAGTCTACAGATACGCAGTATTTT. This codes for CASSLQSTDTQYF.

In this sample, this clone turned up once. The chain recombines TRBV21-1 with TRBJ2-3; the table's D call, TRBD2, was not checked against the DNA. TRBV21-1 is tagged as a pseudogene. This CDR3 comprises 13 residues. The DNA of the CDR3 is TGTGCCAGCAGCAATCCGAGGGCTGATACGCAGTATTTT. Protein product: CASSNPRADTQYF.

Points on this clone: Other DNA sequences in the same sample also yield this CDR3. The J gene is TRBJ1-1, the V gene TRBV19, with 10 bases matching TRBD1. Germline V gene sequence: CDR1 LNHDA, CDR2 SQIVND (reference sequence). Losses at the gene ends were 1 base for V and 4 bases for J; bases not matched to a gene: 3. This CDR3 is built from 15 residues. CDR3 residues: CASSIVRTGGTEAFF. The CDR3 region has the DNA TGTGCCAGTAGTATAGTCCGGACAGGGGGCACTGAAGCTTTCTTT.

The rearrangement joins TRBV7-9 to TRBJ2-7; 11 positions agree with TRBD2. This CDR3 is built from 16 residues. J was trimmed by 5 bases and V by 4 bases; bases with no gene match: 10. The V gene's germline CDR1 is SEHNR and CDR2 FQNEAQ (reference sequence). The chain's CDR3 is CASSSQDLAGGHEQYF. The CDR3 bases are TGTGCCAGCAGCTCGCAGGATTTAGCGGGAGGGCACGAGCAGTACTTC.

The chain carries TRBV6-1 and TRBJ1-2; 7 bases agree with TRBD1. The CDR3 extends over 16 amino acids. The trim removed 3 bases at V and 2 bases at J, leaving 9 bases unmatched. Germline CDR1 and CDR2: MNHNS and SASEGT. The CDR3 protein is CASSEKGDSPNYGYTF. Written as DNA, the CDR3 is TGTGCCAGCAGTGAGAAAGGGGACAGTCCCAACTATGGCTACACCTTC.

This clone was observed a few times. This same CDR3 is encoded by further DNA sequences in the sample. The genes are TRBV12-3 or TRBV12-4 and TRBJ1-5; no clear D gene. V dropped 3 bases and J dropped 2 bases, with 2 bases sitting between them. This CDR3 contains 12 residues. The CDR3 region is CASSFGNQPQHF. In nucleotides, the CDR3 is TGTGCCAGCAGTTTCGGCAATCAGCCCCAGCATTTT.

The rearrangement uses TRBV11-2 and TRBJ1-1; D is possibly TRBD1 (6 bases). CDR1 is SGHAT and CDR2 is FQNNGV in the germline V gene. Trimming removed 6 bases from V and 1 base from J, with 15 bases in between. The CDR3 runs 15 residues. The CDR3 is CASSRNRVGNTEAFF. The CDR3 DNA reads TGTGCCAGCAGTCGAAACAGGGTGGGGAACACTGAAGCTTTCTTT.

The chain carries TRBV6-1 and TRBJ1-1, with 7 bases aligning to TRBD1. CDR3 length: 16 amino acids. Per germline, CDR1 MNHNS and CDR2 SASEGT. J was trimmed by 4 bases and V by 1 base; bases with no gene match: 9. This CDR3 is CASSEGSPGGATEAFF. The CDR3 nucleotides are TGTGCCAGCAGTGAAGGTTCTCCAGGGGGGGCCACTGAAGCTTTCTTT.

The chain combines TRBV28 with TRBJ1-2; D gene unclear. Germline-derived CDR1 and CDR2 are MDHEN and SYDVKM. The CDR3 spans 12 residues. Between the trimmed V and J ends, which lost 3 bases and 8 bases, there was a span of 10 bases. CDR3 sequence: CASSLGMEGYTF. In DNA, the CDR3 is TGTGCCAGCAGTTTGGGGATGGAGGGCTACACCTTC.

The chain combines TRBV7-9 with TRBJ1-5; 9 bases align to TRBD1. Germline V gives CDR1 SEHNR, CDR2 FQNEAQ (reference sequence). The trim removed 5 bases at V and 6 bases at J, leaving 5 bases unmatched. The CDR3 spans 14 residues. The CDR3 reads CASSTGGAGQPQHF. The CDR3 DNA reads TGTGCCAGCAGCACAGGGGGCGCAGGTCAGCCCCAGCATTTT.

The genes are TRBV5-5 and TRBJ1-2, with a possible D match to TRBD1 (6 bases). With 3 bases removed from V and 8 bases from J, the gap between germline ends came to 17 bases. This CDR3 has 14 residues. Germline CDR1 SGHKS, CDR2 YYEKEE (reference sequence). The CDR3 region has the DNA TGTGCCAGCAGCTGGGAACAGGGCTCAGGGGGCTACACCTTC. Protein product: CASSWEQGSGGYTF.

The gene calls are TRBV13 and TRBJ1-6; 11 nucleotides match TRBD1. Germline-derived CDR1 and CDR2 are PRHDT and FYEKMQ (reference sequence). V shed 2 bases, J shed 7 bases, and the junction held 7 bases outside the gene matches. The CDR3 extends over 17 amino acids. This chain's CDR3 is CASSLWTGGSGNSPLHF. CDR3 bases: TGTGCCAGCAGCTTATGGACAGGGGGCTCGGGGAATTCACCCCTCCACTTT.

V is TRBV11-2 and J is TRBJ2-3; D is undetermined. Trimming removed 1 base at V and 4 bases at J, with 12 bases between. Germline V gives CDR1 SGHAT, CDR2 FQNNGV. The CDR3 contains 15 residues. The CDR3 here is CASSLGVGRSDTQYF. DNA of the CDR3: TGTGCCAGCAGCTTAGGGGTGGGAAGGTCAGATACGCAGTATTTT.

The chain has TRBV6-6 and TRBJ2-7; D might be TRBD2 (6 bases). Germline-derived CDR1 and CDR2 are MNHNY and SVGAGI (reference sequence). Between the trimmed V and J ends, which lost 0 bases and 2 bases, there was a span of 8 bases. The CDR3 has 14 amino acids. CDR3 loop: CASSYSRGTYEQYF. DNA of the CDR3: TGTGCCAGCAGTTACTCGCGGGGTACCTACGAGCAGTACTTC.

The chain combines TRBV4-1 with TRBJ1-4, with 8 nucleotides matching TRBD1. CDR1 and CDR2 from the germline V gene are MGHRA and YSYEKL. V shed 3 bases and J 0 bases; nucleotides not matched to a gene: 0. There are 15 residues in the CDR3. The CDR3 region is CASSQGQATNEKLFF. As DNA, the CDR3 is TGCGCCAGCAGCCAGGGACAGGCAACTAATGAAAAACTGTTTTTT.

This clone was observed once. The chain has TRBV9 and TRBJ1-2; D uncertain. Trimming cost V 0 bases and J 4 bases, with 10 bases left between them. CDR3 length: 14 residues. Germline CDR1 and CDR2: SGDLS and YYNGEE. CDR3 coding DNA: TGTGCCAGCAGCGTAGAGCCCGACGGCTATGGCTACACCTTC. Its protein is CASSVEPDGYGYTF. The full variable domain, completed using reference TRBV9 and TRBJ1-2, is DSGVTQTPKHLITATGQRVTLRCSPRSGDLSVYWYQQSLDQGLQFLIQYYNGEERAKGNILERFSAQQFPDLHSELNLSSLELGDSALYFCASSVEPDGYGYTFGSGTRLTVV.

The DNA for the CDR3 is TGTGCCACCAGCAGAGGGGCAGCGGGAGGAGAGCAGTTCTTC. Protein: CATSRGAAGGEQFF. The genes are TRBV15 and TRBJ2-1, with 9 bases that match TRBD2. Germline values: CDR1 LNHNV, CDR2 YYDKDF (reference sequence). This CDR3 comprises 14 residues. J lost 10 bases, V lost 1 base, and 5 bases had no gene match.

The V call is TRBV6-2 or TRBV6-3, the J call TRBJ2-3, with D unresolved. V was trimmed by 4 bases and J by 2 bases, leaving 1 base between them. The CDR3 spans 11 residues. Germline CDR1 is MNHEY and CDR2 is SVGEGT. The CDR3, as DNA: TGTGCCAGCAGTTCCACAGATACGCAGTATTTT. Its protein is CASSSTDTQYF.

Concerning this clone itself: Different DNA sequences within this sample yield the same CDR3. The V gene is TRBV10-3, the J gene TRBJ2-7, with no clear D. Germline V gives CDR1 ENHRY, CDR2 SYGVKD. The CDR3 totals 12 residues. The V end lost 3 bases, the J end lost 4 bases, and 7 bases lay between the germline ends. CDR3 in amino acids: CAISDRAYEQYF. CDR3 bases: TGTGCCATCAGTGATAGGGCGTACGAGCAGTACTTC.

The chain has TRBV7-6 and TRBJ2-5; 10 positions match TRBD2. The junction had 12 bases not matched to a gene; V was cut back by 5 bases and J by 0 bases. The germline CDR1 and CDR2 sequences are SGHVS and FNYEAQ. This CDR3 has 18 amino acids. The CDR3 coding sequence is TGTGCCAGCAGCCACCCTTATAGCGGGGGGCCGTACCAAGAGACCCAGTACTTC. Protein product: CASSHPYSGGPYQETQYF.

V usage is TRBV11-2 and J usage is TRBJ2-3, with D possibly called TRBD1 or TRBD2 (6 bases each). This CDR3 contains 14 residues. Germline CDR1 reads SGHAT; CDR2 reads FQNNGV. Trimming pared 1 base from V and 6 bases from J, leaving 11 bases between. CDR3: CASSLAGAGDTQYF. DNA of the CDR3: TGTGCCAGCAGCTTAGCGGGGGCGGGGGATACGCAGTATTTT.